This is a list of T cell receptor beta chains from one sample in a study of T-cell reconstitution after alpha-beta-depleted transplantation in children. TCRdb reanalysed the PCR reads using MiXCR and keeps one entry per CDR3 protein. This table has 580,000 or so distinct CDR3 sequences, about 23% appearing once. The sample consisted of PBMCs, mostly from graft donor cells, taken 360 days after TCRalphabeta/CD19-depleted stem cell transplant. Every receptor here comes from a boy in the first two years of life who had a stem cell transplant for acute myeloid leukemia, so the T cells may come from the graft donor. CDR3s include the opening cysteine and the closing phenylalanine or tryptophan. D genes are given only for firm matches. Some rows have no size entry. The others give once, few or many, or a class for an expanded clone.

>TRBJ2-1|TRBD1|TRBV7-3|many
TGTGCCAGCAGCTCCCAGGGGTACAGGGGAGCACGTAATGAGCAGTTCTTC
CASSSQGYRGARNEQFF
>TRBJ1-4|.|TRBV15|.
.
CATRRGRIMKNCFF
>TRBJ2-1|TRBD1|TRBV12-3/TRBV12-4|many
TGTGCCAGCAGCCCCTGGACAGGCCTGAAGAGCTACAATGAGCAGTTCTTC
CASSPWTGLKSYNEQFF
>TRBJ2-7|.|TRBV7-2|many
TGTGCCAGCAGTTACAGCCTCGAGCAGTACTTC
CASSYSLEQYF
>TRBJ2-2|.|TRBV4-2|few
TGTGCCAGCAGCCAAGATCAAACATTAGACCCGAGGGAGCTGTTTTTT
CASSQDQTLDPRELFF
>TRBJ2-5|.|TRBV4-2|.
TGTGCCAGCAGCCAAGATAAGGGGACGGAGGCCCAGTACTTC
CASSQDKGTEAQYF
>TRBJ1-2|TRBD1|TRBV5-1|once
TGCGCCAGCAGCCATTTACAGGGGCGGAGAGGCTACACCTTC
CASSHLQGRRGYTF
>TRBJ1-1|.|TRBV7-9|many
TGTGCCAGCAGCTTAGGGGCCGGGAACACTGAAGCTTTCTTT
CASSLGAGNTEAFF
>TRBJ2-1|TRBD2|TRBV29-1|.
TGCAGCGTTGAAGACCTGACTAGCGTAGGGTACAATGAGCAGTTCTTC
CSVEDLTSVGYNEQFF
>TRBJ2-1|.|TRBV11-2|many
TGTGCCGGCAGCCCCTATGGGCCAACTCCCTACGGTGAGCAGTTCTTC
CAGSPYGPTPYGEQFF
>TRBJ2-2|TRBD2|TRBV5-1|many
TGCGCCACCAGCGGTCGGGGGGTCGGGGAGCTGTTTTTT
CATSGRGVGELFF
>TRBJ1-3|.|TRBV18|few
TGTGCCAGCTCACCACCCCCTGGAAACACCATATATTTT
CASSPPPGNTIYF
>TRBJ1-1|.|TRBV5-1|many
TGCGCCAGCAGCTTGGTATGGGGGATGAACACTGAAGCTTTCTTT
CASSLVWGMNTEAFF
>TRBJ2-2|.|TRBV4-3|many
TGCGCCAGCAGCCAATTTCAGGGATACACCGGGGAGCTGTTTTTT
CASSQFQGYTGELFF
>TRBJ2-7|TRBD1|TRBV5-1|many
TGCGCCAGCAGTTTTGACAGGGTAAAGACCTACGAGCAGTACTTC
CASSFDRVKTYEQYF
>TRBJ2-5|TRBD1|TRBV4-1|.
TGCGCCAGCAGCCAAGACCCCGGGACAGGGGACGGGACCCAGTACTTC
CASSQDPGTGDGTQYF
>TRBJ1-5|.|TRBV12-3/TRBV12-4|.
TGTGCCAGCAGTTCGGCGGTCAATCAGCCCCAGCATTTT
CASSSAVNQPQHF
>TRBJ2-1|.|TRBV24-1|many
TGTGCCACCAGTGGCGGGGGACAGGAACATTTGAGCTCCTACAATGAGCAGTTCTTC
CATSGGGQEHLSSYNEQFF
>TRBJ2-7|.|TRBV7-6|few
TGTGCCAGCAGCGTGACAGGGACTCCCCCCTACGAGCAGTACTTC
CASSVTGTPPYEQYF
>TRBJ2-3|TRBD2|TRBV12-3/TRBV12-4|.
TGTGCCAGCGGACTAGCGGGGGTCACAGATACGCAGTATTTT
CASGLAGVTDTQYF
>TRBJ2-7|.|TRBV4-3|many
TGCGCCAGCAGCCCCGGGATTACCTACGAGCAGTACTTC
CASSPGITYEQYF
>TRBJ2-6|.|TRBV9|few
TGTGCCAGCAGCCTCCAGGGTAATGGGGCCAACGTCCTGACTTTC
CASSLQGNGANVLTF
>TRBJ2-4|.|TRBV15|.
TGTGCCACCGGGGGTCGGCTGGCCAAAAACATTCAGTACTTC
CATGGRLAKNIQYF
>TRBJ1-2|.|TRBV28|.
TGTGCCAGCAGTTTCCCCCAGGGCCGAGGGGCCTATGGCTACACCTTC
CASSFPQGRGAYGYTF
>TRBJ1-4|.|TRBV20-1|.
TGCAGTGCTAGAGTCGTCAGTGAAAAACTGTTTTTT
CSARVVSEKLFF
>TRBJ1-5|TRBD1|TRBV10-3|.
TGTGCCATCAGCGCAACAGGGGGCTACAATCAGCCCCAGCATTTT
CAISATGGYNQPQHF
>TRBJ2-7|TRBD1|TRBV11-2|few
TGTGCCAGCAGCTCCCTGACAGGGTTCGCCTACGAGCAGTACTTC
CASSSLTGFAYEQYF
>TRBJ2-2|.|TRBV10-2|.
TGCGCCAGCAGTGAATTACAAGGAAACACCGGGGAGCTGTTTTTT
CASSELQGNTGELFF